Only a few counts were recorded for the clone carrying this TCR beta chain. The antigen is undetermined. Heparinised blood was drawn once per donor, averaging about 100 mL. CD4+ naive, central memory, regulatory and stem cell-like memory cells were sorted via CD45RO/CCR7/CD25/CD127/CD95/CD27. This entry belongs to a study of beta chain features in type 1 diabetes. About the study: No patient-donor differences in age, gender, total cells or subset yield.

Study-wide results and limits: Researchers report that Type 1 diabetes patients had moderately but significantly shorter TCRB CDR3s across all four CD4+ subsets.

The CDR3 consists of 15 residues. V was trimmed by 3 bases and J by 7 bases, leaving 16 bases between them. Germline V lookup: CDR1 SGDLS, CDR2 YYNGEE. The sequenced template was cDNA made from the entire isolated RNA. Reads from naive, central memory and regulatory T cell samples averaged about 3.3 million. Here immunoSEQ multiplex PCR was the method, and the copy in TCRdb shows in-frame clones only, minus some. The table has around 300,000 clones, roughly 15% seen once. The source material was naive CD4+ T cells from blood. The gene calls are TRBV9 and TRBJ1-4, with D perhaps TRBD1 (5 bases). The receptor was isolated from a man between 18 and 35 years old with type 1 diabetes. CDR3 loop: CASSAKQARSEKLFF. CDR3 in DNA: TGTGCCAGCAGCGCGAAACAGGCAAGAAGTGAAAAACTGTTTTTT.